This T cell receptor beta chain derives from a study of T cell changes during pregnancy in multiple sclerosis. Comments on this clone: Other DNA sequences in the sample encode the same CDR3.

Assay used: immunoSEQ multiplex PCR; TCRdb lists only in-frame clones, some missing. The table records approximately 90,000 clones, 94% of them present only once. The CDR3 spans 13 residues. Per germline, CDR1 SGDLS and CDR2 YYNGEE. V lost 4 bases, J lost 0 bases, and 7 bases lay in between. V gene TRBV9 combines with J gene TRBJ1-1, with D possibly being TRBD1 (5 bases). The TCR comes from a female donor with multiple sclerosis, enrolled in a pregnancy study. This specimen consisted of peripheral blood, obtained in the third trimester of pregnancy. This CDR3 reads CASSLTVNTEAFF. CDR3 sequence (DNA): TGTGCCAGCAGCCTGACAGTGAACACTGAAGCTTTCTTT.